A single T cell receptor beta chain is shown here with its context. The sample is drawn from a study of shared clonotypes between healthy human individuals. The assay was immunoSEQ multiplex PCR, and TCRdb's table has in-frame clones only and misses some. This table has around 2,000,000 clones, 85% to 95% appearing once. The length of the CDR3 is 12 residues. V lost 6 bases and J lost 7, with 13 bases in between. Per the germline V gene, CDR1 is MNHEY and CDR2 is SVGAGI. This TCR came from a man between 18 and 35 years old in good health. Sequencing was performed on naive CD4+ T cells sorted from blood. The subset is: CD45RA+ positively selected. The chain carries TRBV6-5 and TRBJ2-7, with D unresolved. The CDR3 loop reads CASSRSRGEQYF. CDR3 nucleotides: TGTGCCAGCAGCCGCTCCAGAGGAGAGCAGTACTTC.